This entry lists 22 T cell receptor beta chains sequenced from one sample in a study of T-cell reconstitution after alpha-beta-depleted transplantation in children. Researchers prepared the TCRbeta library using unique molecular identifiers, the study reports. TCRdb passed the PCR reads through MiXCR, listing each CDR3 protein once. The repertoire holds about 200,000 distinct CDR3 sequences, with 5.5% to 7% as singletons. Material: PBMCs, obtained before TCRalphabeta/CD19-depleted stem cell transplant. Every receptor here comes from a boy under 10 years old with acute lymphoblastic leukemia, due to receive a stem cell transplant.

This clonotype was seen a few times. The genes are TRBV4-2 and TRBJ2-1; TRBD2 agrees at 8 bases. The germline CDR1 and CDR2 sequences are LGHNA and YNFKEQ. The length of the CDR3 is 11 residues. In DNA form, the CDR3 reads TGTGCTACGGGAGGGGCCAATGAGCAGTTCTTC. Translation: CATGGANEQFF.

This clonotype was found many times. This chain joins TRBV29-1 and TRBJ2-5; perhaps TRBD2 as D (5 bases). The CDR3 is 12 amino acids. Per germline, CDR1 SQVTM and CDR2 ANQGSEA. The ends were cut back, 6 bases at V and 3 bases at J, with 11 bases in the middle. The DNA of the CDR3 is TGCAGCGTCGCTAGCCAAGAAGAGACCCAGTACTTC. It specifies CSVASQEETQYF.

V gene TRBV6-2 or TRBV6-3 combines with J gene TRBJ2-7; 15 bases line up with TRBD2. The CDR3 extends over 20 amino acids. Germline V lookup: CDR1 MNHEY, CDR2 SVGEGT. J lost 2 bases, V lost 0 bases, and 11 bases had no gene match. The CDR3 region is CASSYSLGLAGGQTPYEQYF. CDR3 bases: TGTGCCAGCAGTTACTCGCTGGGACTAGCGGGGGGACAAACGCCCTACGAGCAGTACTTC.

In nucleotides, the CDR3 is TGTGCCAGCAGCTTGTGGGACGAGAACACCGGGGAGCTGTTTTTT. This translates into CASSLWDENTGELFF. The V and J genes are TRBV7-2 and TRBJ2-2; tentatively, D is TRBD1 or TRBD2 (5 bases each). Germline V gene sequence: CDR1 SGHTA, CDR2 FQGNSA. The CDR3 spans 15 residues. V was trimmed by 3 bases and J by 1 base, leaving 9 bases between them.

This clonotype was picked up many times. This sequence joins TRBV25-1 and TRBJ2-3, with D possibly TRBD1 on 6 matching bases. The germline V gene encodes CDR1 MGHDK and CDR2 SYGVNS. Deletions cut 3 bases from V and 3 bases from J, with 10 bases between. The CDR3 is 14 residues long. CDR3 coding DNA: TGTGCCAGCAGTGATACAGGGCTTACAGATACGCAGTATTTT. Its translation is CASSDTGLTDTQYF.

This clonotype has a handful of counts. This sequence joins TRBV7-9 and TRBJ2-3, with D uncertain. The germline gives CDR1 SEHNR, CDR2 FQNEAQ (reference sequence). V was shortened by 0 bases and J by 2 bases, with 15 bases between the two germline ends. This CDR3 has 17 amino acids. Here the CDR3 reads CASSLAWWGRHTDTQYF. The CDR3 DNA sequence: TGTGCCAGCAGCTTAGCTTGGTGGGGTCGACACACAGATACGCAGTATTTT.

This clonotype was detected many times. Relative to the germline gene, one junction end is altered; a read error may explain this. The chain carries TRBV6-5 and TRBJ1-3; 10 positions match TRBD1. This CDR3 is built from 14 residues. Germline CDR1 reads MNHEY; CDR2 reads SVGAGI. CDR3 region: CASKAGTGEYPLHF. As DNA, the CDR3 is TGTGCCAGCAAGGCCGGGACAGGGGAGTATCCCCTTCATTTT.

This rearrangement joins TRBV19 to TRBJ2-2, with TRBD2 matching 12 bases. CDR1 is LNHDA and CDR2 is SQIVND in the germline V gene (reference sequence). Germline trimming cut 3 bases from V and 4 bases from J; bases unmatched to any gene: 9. This CDR3 spans 18 amino acids. Here the CDR3 DNA reads TGTGCCAGTAGTATGAGGCTAGCGGGAGGGCCTGGCACCGGGGAGCTGTTTTTT. Its translation is CASSMRLAGGPGTGELFF.

The table lists this clonotype with many counts. DNA of the CDR3: TGTGCCAGCAGCGATGGAAATTTTAGATTTAACTATGGCTACACCTTC. Its protein is CASSDGNFRFNYGYTF. The chain joins TRBV3-1 to TRBJ1-2; D is unresolved. The CDR3 sequence is 16 residues long. CDR1 LGHDT and CDR2 YNNKEL come from the germline V gene (reference sequence). V shed 5 bases and J shed 1 base, with 17 bases lying between them.

The V gene is TRBV10-3, the J gene TRBJ2-1; D ambiguous. CDR1 is ENHRY and CDR2 is SYGVKD in the germline V gene. The V gene lost 0 bases and the J gene lost 2 bases, with 11 bases spanning the gap. The CDR3 length is 16 residues. The CDR3 is CAISESQAGAYNEQFF. DNA for the CDR3: TGTGCCATCAGTGAGTCGCAAGCTGGGGCCTACAATGAGCAGTTCTTC.

Many counts were recorded for this clonotype. The J gene is TRBJ2-5, the V gene TRBV24-1; 7 nucleotides match TRBD1. V was clipped by 3 bases and J by 5 bases; unmatched bases: 14. The CDR3 runs to 17 residues. The germline V gene has CDR1 KGHDR and CDR2 SFDVKD. Here the CDR3 reads CATSDRPRDRRTETQYF. The CDR3 DNA follows: TGTGCCACCAGTGATAGGCCCCGGGACAGAAGAACGGAGACCCAGTACTTC.

As for this clonotype: The CDR3 carries no conserved terminal phenylalanine or tryptophan, so it likely arises from a read error. The chain has TRBV12-3 or TRBV12-4 and TRBJ1-5; weak D call: TRBD1 (5 bases). Trimming took off 5 bases at V and 2 bases at J, with 13 bases between the two ends. This CDR3 has 15 residues. Here the CDR3 reads CASSQDKGGNQPQHS. DNA of the CDR3: TGTGCCAGCAGTCAGGATAAAGGGGGCAATCAGCCCCAGCATTCT.

The chain employs TRBV3-1 and TRBJ2-2; D is possibly TRBD1 (6 bases). This CDR3 has 17 residues. V dropped 10 bases and J dropped 2 bases, with 23 bases sitting between them. CDR1 is LGHDT and CDR2 is YNNKEL in the germline V gene (reference sequence). CDR3 nucleotide sequence: TGTGCCACCTCCCAAGAACAGGGACACCGAAACACCGGGGAGCTGTTTTTT. Translated: CATSQEQGHRNTGELFF. The full variable domain, in which reference TRBV3-1 and TRBJ2-2 provide the parts outside the CDR3, is DTAVSQTPKYLVTQMGNDKSIKCEQNLGHDTMYWYKQDSKKFLKIMFSYNNKELIINETVPNRFSPKSPDKAHLNLHINSLELGDSAVYFCATSQEQGHRNTGELFFGEGSRLTVL.

In its sample, this clonotype was seen many times. This sequence joins TRBV20-1 and TRBJ1-3, with D perhaps TRBD1 (5 bases). This CDR3 region has 15 residues. Trimming removed 5 bases at V and 4 bases at J, with 18 bases between. The germline gives CDR1 DFQATT, CDR2 SNEGSKA (reference sequence). This CDR3 is CSAAAGTSWGNTIYF. Written as DNA, the CDR3 is TGCAGTGCTGCTGCCGGGACCTCTTGGGGAAACACCATATATTTT.

This clonotype turned up a few times. The chain links TRBV5-1 to TRBJ2-7; D may be TRBD1 or TRBD2 (6 bases each). This CDR3 is 16 amino acids long. Germline V CDR1 and CDR2: SGHRS, YFSETQ. Trimming stripped 4 bases from V and 0 bases from J, with 17 bases between. The DNA of the CDR3 is TGCGCCAGCAGCCTCGGAGGGGGGACCTTCTCCTACGAGCAGTACTTC. It codes for CASSLGGGTFSYEQYF.

This clonotype was counted at least ten times. This chain's CDR3 is CASSRQGGATDTQYF. The CDR3 bases are TGTGCCAGCAGCCGACAGGGAGGTGCCACAGATACGCAGTATTTT. The chain couples TRBV11-2 to TRBJ2-3; weak D call: TRBD1 (7 bases). Looked up from germline, CDR1 is SGHAT and CDR2 is FQNNGV. The CDR3 has 15 residues. V was pared by 5 bases and J by 2 bases, with 14 bases between.

This clonotype was seen at least ten times. V usage is TRBV20-1 and J usage is TRBJ2-7; tentative D call: TRBD1 (6 bases). Germline V gene sequence: CDR1 DFQATT, CDR2 SNEGSKA (reference sequence). The CDR3 is 14 amino acids. With 3 bases removed from V and 3 bases from J, the gap between germline ends came to 15 bases. CDR3 residues: CSASAGQPYYEQYF. CDR3 DNA sequence: TGCAGTGCTAGCGCAGGACAGCCTTACTACGAGCAGTACTTC.

This clonotype was seen at least ten times. The CDR3 loop is CSVTGTLYNEQFF. In DNA form, the CDR3 reads TGCAGTGTAACCGGGACCCTATACAATGAGCAGTTCTTC. The chain carries TRBV20-1 and TRBJ2-1; D may be TRBD1 or TRBD2 (5 bases each). The CDR3 is 13 residues long. Germline CDR1 is DFQATT and CDR2 is SNEGSKA (reference sequence). The ends were cut back, 7 bases at V and 4 bases at J, with 14 bases in the middle.

This clonotype came up many times. This sequence joins TRBV7-9 and TRBJ2-7, with no clear D. In germline, CDR1 is SEHNR, CDR2 FQNEAQ (reference sequence). With 5 bases removed from V and 7 bases from J, the gap between germline ends came to 15 bases. The CDR3 loop spans 13 amino acids. CDR3 in amino acids: CASSAPGSWEQYF. In DNA, the CDR3 is TGTGCCAGCAGCGCGCCGGGCTCGTGGGAGCAGTACTTC.

This clonotype was seen many times. This chain links TRBV20-1 with TRBJ2-1; a possible D gene is TRBD2 (5 bases). This CDR3 spans 14 amino acids. Germline CDR1 DFQATT, CDR2 SNEGSKA (reference sequence). V lost 3 bases and J 2 bases, leaving 11 bases between the germline ends. CDR3 coding DNA: TGCAGTGCTAGTCCCCTAGCAGCCTACAATGAGCAGTTCTTC. Encoded protein: CSASPLAAYNEQFF.

At least ten counts were recorded for this clonotype. This chain joins TRBV5-1 and TRBJ2-2, with D unresolved. V shed 1 base and J shed 6 bases, with 4 bases lying between them. Germline V lookup: CDR1 SGHRS, CDR2 YFSETQ. This CDR3 comprises 12 residues. The CDR3 is CASSLHAGELFF. In DNA, the CDR3 is TGCGCCAGCAGCTTGCACGCCGGGGAGCTGTTTTTT.

This chain uses TRBV20-1 with TRBJ1-1; no firm D call. CDR3 size: 15 residues. Trimming cost V 0 bases and J 3 bases, with 14 bases left between them. Germline V lookup: CDR1 DFQATT, CDR2 SNEGSKA (reference sequence). CDR3 protein: CSARDMTTPHTEAFF. The DNA for the CDR3 is TGCAGTGCTAGAGATATGACAACACCGCACACTGAAGCTTTCTTT.